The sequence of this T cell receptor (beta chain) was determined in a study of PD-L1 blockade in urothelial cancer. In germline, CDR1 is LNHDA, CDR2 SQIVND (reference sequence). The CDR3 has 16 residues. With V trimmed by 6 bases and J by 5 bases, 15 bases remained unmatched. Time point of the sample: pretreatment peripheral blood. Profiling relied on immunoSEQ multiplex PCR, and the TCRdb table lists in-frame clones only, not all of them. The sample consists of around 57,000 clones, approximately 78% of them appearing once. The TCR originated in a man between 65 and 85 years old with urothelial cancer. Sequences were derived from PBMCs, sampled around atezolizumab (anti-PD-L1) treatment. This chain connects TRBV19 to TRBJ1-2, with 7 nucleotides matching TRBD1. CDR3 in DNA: TGTGCCAGTAGCCGGGACAGAAGAACAAAGAATTATGGCTACACCTTC. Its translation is CASSRDRRTKNYGYTF.